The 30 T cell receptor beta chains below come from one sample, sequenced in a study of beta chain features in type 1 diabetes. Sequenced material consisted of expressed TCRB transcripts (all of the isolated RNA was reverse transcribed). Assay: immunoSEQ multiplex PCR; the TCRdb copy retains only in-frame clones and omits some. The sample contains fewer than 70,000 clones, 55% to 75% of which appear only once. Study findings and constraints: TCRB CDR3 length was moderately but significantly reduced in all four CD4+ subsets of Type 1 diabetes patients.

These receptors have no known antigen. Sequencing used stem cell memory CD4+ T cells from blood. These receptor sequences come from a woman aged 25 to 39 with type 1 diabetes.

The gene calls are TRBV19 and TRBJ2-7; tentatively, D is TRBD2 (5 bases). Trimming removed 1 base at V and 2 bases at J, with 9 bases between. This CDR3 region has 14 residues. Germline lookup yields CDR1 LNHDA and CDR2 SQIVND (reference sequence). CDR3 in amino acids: CASSIGLTTYEQYF. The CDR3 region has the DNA TGTGCCAGTAGTATAGGCCTGACTACCTACGAGCAGTACTTC.

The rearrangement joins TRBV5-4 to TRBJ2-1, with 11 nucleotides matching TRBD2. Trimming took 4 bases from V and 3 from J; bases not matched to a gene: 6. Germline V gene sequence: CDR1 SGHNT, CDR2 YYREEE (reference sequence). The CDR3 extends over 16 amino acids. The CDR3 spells CASSAPTSGSYNEQFF. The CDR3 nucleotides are TGTGCCAGCAGCGCCCCTACTAGCGGGAGCTACAATGAGCAGTTCTTC.

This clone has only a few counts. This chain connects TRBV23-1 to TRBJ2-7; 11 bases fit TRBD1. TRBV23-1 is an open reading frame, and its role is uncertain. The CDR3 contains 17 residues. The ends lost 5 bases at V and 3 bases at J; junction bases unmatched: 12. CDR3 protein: CASSWTGGVRLGYEQYF. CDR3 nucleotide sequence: TGCGCCAGCAGTTGGACAGGGGGCGTCCGCCTAGGCTACGAGCAGTACTTC.

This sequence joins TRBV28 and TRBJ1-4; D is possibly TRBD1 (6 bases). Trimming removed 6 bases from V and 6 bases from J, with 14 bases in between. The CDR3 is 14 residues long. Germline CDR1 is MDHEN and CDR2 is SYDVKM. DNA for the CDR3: TGTGCCAGCAGCCCGGGGGGGCGCGATGAAAAACTGTTTTTT. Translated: CASSPGGRDEKLFF.

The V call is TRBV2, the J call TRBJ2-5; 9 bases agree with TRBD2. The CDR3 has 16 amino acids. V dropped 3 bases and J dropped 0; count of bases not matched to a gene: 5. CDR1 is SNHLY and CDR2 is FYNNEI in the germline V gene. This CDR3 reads CASSDGLAGNQETQYF. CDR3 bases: TGTGCCAGCAGTGACGGGCTAGCGGGGAACCAAGAGACCCAGTACTTC.

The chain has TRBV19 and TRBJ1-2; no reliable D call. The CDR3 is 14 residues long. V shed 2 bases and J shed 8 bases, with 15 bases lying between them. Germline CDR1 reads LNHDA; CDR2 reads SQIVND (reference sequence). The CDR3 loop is CASSIPDPRGGYTF. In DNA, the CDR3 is TGTGCCAGTAGTATACCGGACCCTCGAGGGGGCTACACCTTC.

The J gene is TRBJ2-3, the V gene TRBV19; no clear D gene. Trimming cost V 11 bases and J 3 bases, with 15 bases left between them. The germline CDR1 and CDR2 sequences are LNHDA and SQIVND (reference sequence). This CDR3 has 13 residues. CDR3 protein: CASGVGATDTQYF. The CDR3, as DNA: TGTGCCTCCGGAGTGGGTGCAACAGATACGCAGTATTTT.

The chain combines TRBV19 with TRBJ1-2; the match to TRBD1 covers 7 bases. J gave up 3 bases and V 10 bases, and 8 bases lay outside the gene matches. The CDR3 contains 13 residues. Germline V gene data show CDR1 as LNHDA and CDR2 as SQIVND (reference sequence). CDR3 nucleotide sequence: TGTGCCACCCGACCTACAGGGGACTATGGCTACACCTTC. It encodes CATRPTGDYGYTF.

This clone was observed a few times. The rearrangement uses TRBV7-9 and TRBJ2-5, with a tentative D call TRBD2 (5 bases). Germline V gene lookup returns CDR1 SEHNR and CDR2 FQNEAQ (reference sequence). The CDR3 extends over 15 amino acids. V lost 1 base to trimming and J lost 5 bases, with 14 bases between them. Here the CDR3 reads CASSLVARPGETQYF. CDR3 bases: TGTGCCAGCAGCTTAGTAGCGAGGCCCGGGGAGACCCAGTACTTC.

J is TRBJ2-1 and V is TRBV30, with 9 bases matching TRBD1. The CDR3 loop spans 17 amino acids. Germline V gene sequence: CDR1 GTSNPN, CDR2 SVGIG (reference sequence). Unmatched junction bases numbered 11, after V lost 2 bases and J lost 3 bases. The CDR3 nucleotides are TGTGCCTGGAGTCCTCCTACAGGGGGCGCCTTCTACAATGAGCAGTTCTTC. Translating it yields CAWSPPTGGAFYNEQFF. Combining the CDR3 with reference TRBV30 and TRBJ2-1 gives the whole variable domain SQTIHQWPATLVQPVGSPLSLECTVEGTSNPNLYWYRQAAGRGLQLLFYSVGIGQISSEVPQNLSASRPQDRQFILSSKKLLLSDSGFYLCAWSPPTGGAFYNEQFFGPGTRLTVL.

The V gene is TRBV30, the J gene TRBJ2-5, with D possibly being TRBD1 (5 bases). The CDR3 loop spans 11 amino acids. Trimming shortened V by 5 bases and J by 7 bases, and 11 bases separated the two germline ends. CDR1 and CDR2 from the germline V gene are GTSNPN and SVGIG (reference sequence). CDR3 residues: CAWGPGPTQYF. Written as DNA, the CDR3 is TGTGCCTGGGGGCCAGGGCCGACCCAGTACTTC.

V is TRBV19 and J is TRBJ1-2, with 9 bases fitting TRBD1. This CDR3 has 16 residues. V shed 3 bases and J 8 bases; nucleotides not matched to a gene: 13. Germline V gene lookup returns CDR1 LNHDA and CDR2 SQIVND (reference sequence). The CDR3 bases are TGTGCCAGTAGTATCCGTCGCCAGGACAGGGGAGGAGGCTACACCTTC. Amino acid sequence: CASSIRRQDRGGGYTF.

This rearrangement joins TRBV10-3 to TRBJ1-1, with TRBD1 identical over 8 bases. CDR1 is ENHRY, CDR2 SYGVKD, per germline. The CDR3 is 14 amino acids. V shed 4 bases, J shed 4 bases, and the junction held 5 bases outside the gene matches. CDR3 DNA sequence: TGTGCCATCAGTGGACAGGGGTTGTTCACTGAAGCTTTCTTT. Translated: CAISGQGLFTEAFF.

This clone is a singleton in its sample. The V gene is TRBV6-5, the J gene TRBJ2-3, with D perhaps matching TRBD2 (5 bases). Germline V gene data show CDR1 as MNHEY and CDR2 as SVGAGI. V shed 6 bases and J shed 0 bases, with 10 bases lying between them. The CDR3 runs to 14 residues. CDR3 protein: CASRRVLSTDTQYF. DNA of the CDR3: TGTGCCAGCAGGAGGGTGTTAAGCACAGATACGCAGTATTTT.

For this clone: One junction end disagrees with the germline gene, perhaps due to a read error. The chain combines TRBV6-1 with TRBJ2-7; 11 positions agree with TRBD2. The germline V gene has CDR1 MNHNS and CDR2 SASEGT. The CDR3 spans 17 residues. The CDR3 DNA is TGTGCCAGCAGAGAAGCACAAGGGACTAGCGGATCCTACGAGCAGTACTTC. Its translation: CASREAQGTSGSYEQYF.

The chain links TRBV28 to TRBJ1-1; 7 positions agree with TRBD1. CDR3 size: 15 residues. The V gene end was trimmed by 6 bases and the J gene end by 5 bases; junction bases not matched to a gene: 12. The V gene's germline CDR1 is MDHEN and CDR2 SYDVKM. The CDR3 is CASRNTTGSGTEAFF. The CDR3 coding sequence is TGTGCCAGCAGGAACACGACAGGGAGTGGTACTGAAGCTTTCTTT.

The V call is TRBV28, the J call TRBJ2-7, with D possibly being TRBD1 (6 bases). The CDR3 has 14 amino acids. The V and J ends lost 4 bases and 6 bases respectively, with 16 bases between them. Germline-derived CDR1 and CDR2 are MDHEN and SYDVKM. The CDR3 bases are TGTGCCAGCAGTTCCGGGACAAGCGAGTCCGAGCAGTACTTC. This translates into CASSSGTSESEQYF.

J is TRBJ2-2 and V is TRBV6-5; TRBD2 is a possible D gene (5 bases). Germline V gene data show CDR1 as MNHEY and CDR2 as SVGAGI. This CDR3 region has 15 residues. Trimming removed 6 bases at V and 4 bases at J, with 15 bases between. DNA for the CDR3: TGTGCCAGCAGCCAGACGGTAGGGAGCACCGGGGAGCTGTTTTTT. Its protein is CASSQTVGSTGELFF.

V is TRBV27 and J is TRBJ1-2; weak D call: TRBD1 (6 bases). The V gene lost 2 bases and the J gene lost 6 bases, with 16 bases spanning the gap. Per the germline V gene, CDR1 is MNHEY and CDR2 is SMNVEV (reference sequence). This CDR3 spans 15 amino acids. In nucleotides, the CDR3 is TGTGCCAGCAGTTTAGAATGGGGGCCCCCGGATGGCTACACCTTC. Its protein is CASSLEWGPPDGYTF.

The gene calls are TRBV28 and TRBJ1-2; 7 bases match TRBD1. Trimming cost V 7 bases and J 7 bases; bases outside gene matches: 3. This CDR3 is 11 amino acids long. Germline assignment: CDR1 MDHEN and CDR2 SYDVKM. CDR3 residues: CASNYRGGYTF. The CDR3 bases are TGTGCCAGCAATTACAGGGGTGGCTACACCTTC.

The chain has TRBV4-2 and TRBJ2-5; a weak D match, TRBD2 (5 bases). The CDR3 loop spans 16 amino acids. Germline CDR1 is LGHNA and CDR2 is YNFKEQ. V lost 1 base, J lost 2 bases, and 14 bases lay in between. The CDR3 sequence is CASSQGPQDSQETQYF. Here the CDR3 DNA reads TGTGCCAGCAGCCAAGGGCCCCAGGACTCGCAAGAGACCCAGTACTTC.

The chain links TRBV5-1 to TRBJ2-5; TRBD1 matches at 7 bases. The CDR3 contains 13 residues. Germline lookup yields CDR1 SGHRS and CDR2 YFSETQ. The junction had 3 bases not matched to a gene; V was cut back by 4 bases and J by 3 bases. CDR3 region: CASSTGQKETQYF. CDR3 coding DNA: TGCGCCAGCAGCACGGGACAGAAAGAGACCCAGTACTTC.

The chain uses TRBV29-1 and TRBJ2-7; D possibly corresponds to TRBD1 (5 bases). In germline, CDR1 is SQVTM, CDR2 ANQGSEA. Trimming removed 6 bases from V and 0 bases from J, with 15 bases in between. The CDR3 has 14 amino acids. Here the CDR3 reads CSVRTDDSSYEQYF. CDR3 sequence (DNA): TGCAGCGTGAGGACGGACGACAGCTCCTACGAGCAGTACTTC.

For the CDR3, the DNA is TGTGCCAGTGACAGCCGCTCCTACAATGAGCAGTTCTTC. Protein product: CASDSRSYNEQFF. The V call is TRBV19, the J call TRBJ2-1; possibly TRBD1 for D (5 bases). The germline V gene encodes CDR1 LNHDA and CDR2 SQIVND (reference sequence). The CDR3 is 13 residues long. Trimming left V 8 bases short and J 0 bases short, with 8 bases between.

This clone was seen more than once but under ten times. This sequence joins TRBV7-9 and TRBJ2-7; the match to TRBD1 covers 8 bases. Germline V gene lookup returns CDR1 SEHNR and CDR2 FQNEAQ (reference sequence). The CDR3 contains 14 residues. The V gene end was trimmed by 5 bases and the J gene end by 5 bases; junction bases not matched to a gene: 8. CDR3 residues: CASSRRQGIDEQYF. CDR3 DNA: TGTGCCAGCAGCCGCCGACAGGGGATCGACGAGCAGTACTTC.

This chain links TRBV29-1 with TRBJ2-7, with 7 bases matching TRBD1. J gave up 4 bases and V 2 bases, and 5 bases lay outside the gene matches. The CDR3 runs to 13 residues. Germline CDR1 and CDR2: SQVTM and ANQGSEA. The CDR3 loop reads CSVELDRSYEQYF. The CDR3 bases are TGCAGCGTTGAATTGGACAGGAGTTACGAGCAGTACTTC.

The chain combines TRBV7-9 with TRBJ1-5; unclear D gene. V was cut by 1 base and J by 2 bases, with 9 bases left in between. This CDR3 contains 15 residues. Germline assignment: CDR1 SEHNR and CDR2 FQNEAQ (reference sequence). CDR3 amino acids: CASSLDGWGNQPQHF. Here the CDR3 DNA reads TGTGCCAGCAGCTTAGACGGGTGGGGCAATCAGCCCCAGCATTTT.

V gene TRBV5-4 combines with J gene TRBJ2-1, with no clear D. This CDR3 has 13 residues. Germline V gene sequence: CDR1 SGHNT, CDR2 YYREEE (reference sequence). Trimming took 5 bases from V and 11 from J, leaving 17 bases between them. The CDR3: CASRKTTARQQFF. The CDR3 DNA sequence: TGTGCCAGCAGAAAAACCACCGCCAGGCAGCAGTTCTTC.

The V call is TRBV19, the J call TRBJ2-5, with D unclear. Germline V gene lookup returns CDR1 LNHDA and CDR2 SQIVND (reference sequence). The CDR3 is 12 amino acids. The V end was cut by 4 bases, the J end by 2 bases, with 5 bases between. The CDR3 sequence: CASSSRQETQYF. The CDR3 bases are TGTGCCAGTAGTAGCCGGCAAGAGACCCAGTACTTC.

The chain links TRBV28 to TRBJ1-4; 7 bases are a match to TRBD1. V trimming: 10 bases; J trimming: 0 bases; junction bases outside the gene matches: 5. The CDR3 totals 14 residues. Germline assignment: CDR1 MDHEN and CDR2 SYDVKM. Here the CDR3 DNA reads TGTGCCACTACAGGGGTTCCAACTAATGAAAAACTGTTTTTT. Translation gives CATTGVPTNEKLFF.